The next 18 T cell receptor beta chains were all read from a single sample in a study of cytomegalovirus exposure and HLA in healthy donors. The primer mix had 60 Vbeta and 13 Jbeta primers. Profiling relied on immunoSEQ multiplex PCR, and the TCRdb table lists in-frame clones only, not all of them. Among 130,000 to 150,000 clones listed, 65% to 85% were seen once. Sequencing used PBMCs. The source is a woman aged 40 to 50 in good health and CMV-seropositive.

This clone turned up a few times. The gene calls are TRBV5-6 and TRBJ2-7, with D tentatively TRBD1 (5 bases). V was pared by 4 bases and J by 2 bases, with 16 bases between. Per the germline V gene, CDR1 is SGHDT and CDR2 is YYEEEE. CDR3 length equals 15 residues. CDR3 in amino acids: CASSTFRAFPYEQYF. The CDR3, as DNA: TGTGCCAGCAGCACATTCAGGGCCTTCCCCTACGAGCAGTACTTC.

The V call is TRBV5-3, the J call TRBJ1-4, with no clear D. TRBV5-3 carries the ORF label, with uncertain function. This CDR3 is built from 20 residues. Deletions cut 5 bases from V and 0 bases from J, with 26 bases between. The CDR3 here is CARSAGRPGSRGTTNEKLFF. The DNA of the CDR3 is TGTGCCAGAAGTGCAGGTCGTCCGGGAAGCCGCGGGACAACTAATGAAAAACTGTTTTTT.

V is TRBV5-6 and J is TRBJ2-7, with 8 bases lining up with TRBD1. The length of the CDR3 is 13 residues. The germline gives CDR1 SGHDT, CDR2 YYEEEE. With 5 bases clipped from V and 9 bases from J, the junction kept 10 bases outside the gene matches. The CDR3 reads CASRSGTGARQYF. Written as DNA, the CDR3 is TGTGCCAGCAGATCCGGGACAGGAGCCCGGCAGTACTTC.

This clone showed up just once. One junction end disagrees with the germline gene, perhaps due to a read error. Here the CDR3 reads CASSIDHLGLANF. Written as DNA, the CDR3 is TGTGCCAGTAGTATAGATCATCTCGGACTAGCCAATTTT. The chain combines TRBV19 with TRBJ2-3; 8 positions agree with TRBD2. This CDR3 spans 13 amino acids. CDR1 LNHDA and CDR2 SQIVND come from the germline V gene (reference sequence).

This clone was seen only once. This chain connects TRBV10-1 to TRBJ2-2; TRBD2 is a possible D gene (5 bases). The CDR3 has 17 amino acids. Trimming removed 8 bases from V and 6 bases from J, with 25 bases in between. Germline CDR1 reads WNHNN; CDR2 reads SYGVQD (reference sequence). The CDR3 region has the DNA TGCGCCAGCCACCTCCCAACTAGTGGATTCAAACCCGGGGAGCTGTTTTTT. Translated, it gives CASHLPTSGFKPGELFF.

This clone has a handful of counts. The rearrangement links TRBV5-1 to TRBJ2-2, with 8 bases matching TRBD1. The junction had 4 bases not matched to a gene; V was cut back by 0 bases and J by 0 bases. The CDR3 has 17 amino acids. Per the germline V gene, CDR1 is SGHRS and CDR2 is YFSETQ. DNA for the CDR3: TGCGCCAGCAGCTTGGGATCAGGGGGCGCGAACACCGGGGAGCTGTTTTTT. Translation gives CASSLGSGGANTGELFF.

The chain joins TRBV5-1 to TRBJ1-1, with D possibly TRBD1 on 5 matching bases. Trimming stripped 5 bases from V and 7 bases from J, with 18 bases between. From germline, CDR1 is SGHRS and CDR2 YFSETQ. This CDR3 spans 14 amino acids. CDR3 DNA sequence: TGCGCCAGCAGGGCGGAGGGGAAAAACGATGAAGCTTTCTTT. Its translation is CASRAEGKNDEAFF.

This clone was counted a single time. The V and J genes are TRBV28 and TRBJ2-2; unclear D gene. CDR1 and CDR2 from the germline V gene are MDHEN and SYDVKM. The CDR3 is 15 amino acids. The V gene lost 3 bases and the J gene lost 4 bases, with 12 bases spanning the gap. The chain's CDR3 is CASSFGAILTGELFF. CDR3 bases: TGTGCCAGCAGTTTTGGTGCGATCCTCACCGGGGAGCTGTTTTTT.

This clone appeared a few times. CDR3 region: CASSPGVAGAKETQYF. CDR3 in DNA: TGCGCCAGCAGCCCCGGGGTTGCGGGGGCCAAAGAGACCCAGTACTTC. The chain recombines TRBV5-1 with TRBJ2-5; the D gene is possibly TRBD2 (7 bases). The V gene lost 4 bases and the J gene lost 3 bases, with 19 bases spanning the gap. The CDR3 covers 16 residues. CDR1 and CDR2 (germline): SGHRS, YFSETQ. The variable domain in full, with the rest retrieved from reference TRBV5-1 and TRBJ2-5, is KAGVTQTPRYLIKTRGQQVTLSCSPISGHRSVSWYQQTPGQGLQFLFEYFSETQRNKGNFPGRFSGRQFSNSRSEMNVSTLELGDSALYLCASSPGVAGAKETQYFGPGTRLLVL.

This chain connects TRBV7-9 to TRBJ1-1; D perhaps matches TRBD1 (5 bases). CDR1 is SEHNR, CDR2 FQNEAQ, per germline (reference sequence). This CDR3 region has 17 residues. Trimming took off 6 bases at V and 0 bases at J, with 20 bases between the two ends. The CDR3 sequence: CASSRAGVLIMNTEAFF. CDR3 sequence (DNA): TGTGCCAGCAGTCGGGCGGGGGTTCTGATTATGAACACTGAAGCTTTCTTT. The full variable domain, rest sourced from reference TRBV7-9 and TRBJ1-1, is DTGVSQNPRHKITKRGQNVTFRCDPISEHNRLYWYRQTLGQGPEFLTYFQNEAQLEKSRLLSDRFSAERPKGSFSTLEIQRTEQGDSAMYLCASSRAGVLIMNTEAFFGQGTRLTVV.

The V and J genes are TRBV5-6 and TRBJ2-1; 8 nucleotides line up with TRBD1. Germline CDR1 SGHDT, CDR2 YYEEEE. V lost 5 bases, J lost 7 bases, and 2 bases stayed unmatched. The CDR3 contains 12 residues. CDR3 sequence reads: CASRYRGNEQFF. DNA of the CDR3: TGTGCCAGCAGGTACAGGGGGAATGAGCAGTTCTTC.

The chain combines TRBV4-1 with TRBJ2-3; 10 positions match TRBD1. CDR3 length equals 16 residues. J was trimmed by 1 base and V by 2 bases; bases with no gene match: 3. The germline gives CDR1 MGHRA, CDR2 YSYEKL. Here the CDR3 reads CASSQRGTGGTDTQYF. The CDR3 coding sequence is TGCGCCAGCAGCCAAAGGGGGACAGGGGGCACAGATACGCAGTATTTT.

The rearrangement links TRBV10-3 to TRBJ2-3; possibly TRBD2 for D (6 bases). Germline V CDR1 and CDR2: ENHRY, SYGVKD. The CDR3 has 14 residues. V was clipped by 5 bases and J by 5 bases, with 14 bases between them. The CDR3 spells CAISRDSPQDTQYF. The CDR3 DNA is TGTGCCATCAGTCGGGACTCCCCACAAGATACGCAGTATTTT.

CDR3 amino acids: CASSTEGSGNTIYF. In DNA form, the CDR3 reads TGTGCCAGCAGTACAGAGGGCTCTGGAAACACCATATATTTT. The chain has TRBV2 and TRBJ1-3; D is ambiguous. The V gene's germline CDR1 is SNHLY and CDR2 FYNNEI. The V end was cut by 5 bases, the J end by 0 bases, with 8 bases between. CDR3 length: 14 residues.

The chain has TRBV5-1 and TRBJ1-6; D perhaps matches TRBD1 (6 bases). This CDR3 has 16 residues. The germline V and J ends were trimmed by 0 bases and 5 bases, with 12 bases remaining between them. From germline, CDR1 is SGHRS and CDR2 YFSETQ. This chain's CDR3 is CASSLVSQGHNSPLHF. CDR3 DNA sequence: TGCGCCAGCAGCTTGGTATCCCAGGGGCATAATTCACCCCTCCACTTT.

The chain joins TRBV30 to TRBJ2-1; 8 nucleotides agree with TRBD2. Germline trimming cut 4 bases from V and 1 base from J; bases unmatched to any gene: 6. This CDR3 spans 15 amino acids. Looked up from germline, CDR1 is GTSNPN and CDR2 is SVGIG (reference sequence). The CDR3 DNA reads TGTGCCTGGATTTTCGGGGGGGCTTCCTACAATGAGCAGTTCTTC. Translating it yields CAWIFGGASYNEQFF.

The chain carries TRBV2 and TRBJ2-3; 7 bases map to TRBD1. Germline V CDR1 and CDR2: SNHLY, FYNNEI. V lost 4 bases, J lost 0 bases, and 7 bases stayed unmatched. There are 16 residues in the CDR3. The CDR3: CASSGKGQTSTDTQYF. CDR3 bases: TGTGCCAGCAGTGGAAAGGGACAGACAAGCACAGATACGCAGTATTTT.

The CDR3 loop is CASSRPSGAGYTF. The CDR3 DNA follows: TGTGCCAGCAGCCGTCCTTCAGGGGCTGGCTACACCTTC. The chain links TRBV9 to TRBJ1-2; maybe TRBD1 (6 bases). Germline V gene lookup returns CDR1 SGDLS and CDR2 YYNGEE. Trimming cost V 4 bases and J 7 bases, with 14 bases left between them. This CDR3 comprises 13 residues.